A single sample is the source of the 14 T cell receptor beta chains below, sequenced in a study of CD4 T cells in relation to SARS-CoV-2 and coronaviruses. The repertoire was sequenced with immunoSEQ multiplex PCR; TCRdb's copy has only in-frame clones and lacks some. Among some 29,000 clones, about three quarters were seen once, and the ten largest hold 14% to 15%. The unexposed donors gave CD4+ T cells in about 2011-2018, prior to COVID-19. Isolation of CD4+ T cells took place after about 9 days in culture. What these receptors recognize is not known. The source material was CD4+ T cells from PBMCs, cultured in vitro. These receptors were taken from a human donor in good health.

The chain combines TRBV9 with TRBJ2-2; D is perhaps TRBD2 (5 bases). CDR3 length: 14 amino acids. V was pared by 0 bases and J by 6 bases, with 9 bases between. Germline-derived CDR1 and CDR2 are SGDLS and YYNGEE. The CDR3 spells CASSVEVSAGELFF. Here the CDR3 DNA reads TGTGCCAGCAGCGTAGAGGTTAGCGCCGGGGAGCTGTTTTTT. Together with reference TRBV9 and TRBJ2-2, the CDR3 gives the full variable domain: DSGVTQTPKHLITATGQRVTLRCSPRSGDLSVYWYQQSLDQGLQFLIQYYNGEERAKGNILERFSAQQFPDLHSELNLSSLELGDSALYFCASSVEVSAGELFFGEGSRLTVL.

This chain uses TRBV6-5 with TRBJ1-1, with D possibly TRBD1 on 6 matching bases. The germline V and J ends were trimmed by 6 bases and 5 bases, with 16 bases remaining between them. Germline assignment: CDR1 MNHEY and CDR2 SVGAGI. The CDR3 spans 14 residues. The CDR3, as DNA: TGTGCCAGCAGCGCAAGGGGGGGAGAAACTGAAGCTTTCTTT. This translates into CASSARGGETEAFF.

The V and J genes are TRBV5-1 and TRBJ2-3; TRBD2 might be the D (7 bases). The CDR3 covers 19 residues. Germline V CDR1 and CDR2: SGHRS, YFSETQ. V shed 4 bases and J shed 1 base, with 25 bases lying between them. CDR3 sequence (DNA): TGCGCCAGCAGCCCGGTCCGGGGGGCCTCCCCTATTGGCACAGATACGCAGTATTTT. It is translated as CASSPVRGASPIGTDTQYF.

J is TRBJ2-2 and V is TRBV19; 9 nucleotides align to TRBD2. The CDR3 length is 16 residues. Unmatched junction bases numbered 5, after V lost 2 bases and J lost 4 bases. From germline, CDR1 is LNHDA and CDR2 SQIVND (reference sequence). The CDR3 protein is CASSILAGRVTGELFF. CDR3 in DNA: TGTGCCAGTAGTATACTAGCGGGGCGGGTCACCGGGGAGCTGTTTTTT.

The chain has TRBV7-9 and TRBJ1-1; D unresolved. V was pared by 2 bases and J by 1 base, with 5 bases between. The CDR3 totals 13 residues. In germline, CDR1 is SEHNR, CDR2 FQNEAQ (reference sequence). Written as DNA, the CDR3 is TGTGCCAGCAGCTTAACTAGGAACACTGAAGCTTTCTTT. It is translated as CASSLTRNTEAFF.

J is TRBJ1-5 and V is TRBV20-1; D is possibly TRBD1 (5 bases). Germline loops: CDR1 DFQATT, CDR2 SNEGSKA (reference sequence). The CDR3 runs 14 residues. V lost 3 bases and J 8 bases, leaving 17 bases between the germline ends. DNA of the CDR3: TGCAGTGCTAGTGCGGGAATCATAGGGGAGCCCCAGCATTTT. Protein sequence: CSASAGIIGEPQHF.

This chain connects TRBV7-9 to TRBJ2-7; possibly TRBD2 for D (7 bases). Looked up from germline, CDR1 is SEHNR and CDR2 is FQNEAQ (reference sequence). The CDR3 extends over 17 amino acids. V dropped 2 bases and J dropped 2 bases, with 19 bases sitting between them. This chain's CDR3 is CASSLYGGGLHTYEQYF. CDR3 nucleotide sequence: TGTGCCAGCAGCTTATATGGCGGGGGCCTCCACACCTACGAGCAGTACTTC.

This sequence joins TRBV7-6 and TRBJ1-1, with 8 bases fitting TRBD1. The CDR3 runs 16 residues. Per germline, CDR1 SGHVS and CDR2 FNYEAQ. V lost 1 base to trimming and J lost 5 bases; unmatched junction nucleotides: 9. The DNA for the CDR3 is TGTGCCAGCAGCTTAGGGACAGGGAACATGGGGACTGAAGCTTTCTTT. Translating gives CASSLGTGNMGTEAFF.

The chain uses TRBV5-5 and TRBJ1-2, with D uncertain. CDR1 SGHKS and CDR2 YYEKEE come from the germline V gene (reference sequence). CDR3 size: 14 residues. V lost 2 bases, J lost 1 base, and 9 bases lay in between. The CDR3: CASSFTDVNYGYTF. CDR3 nucleotides: TGTGCCAGCAGCTTTACGGACGTTAACTATGGCTACACCTTC.

The chain has TRBV5-1 and TRBJ2-7; 10 bases agree with TRBD1. The junction had 6 bases not matched to a gene; V was cut back by 4 bases and J by 5 bases. Germline loops: CDR1 SGHRS, CDR2 YFSETQ. The CDR3 runs 14 residues. As DNA, the CDR3 is TGCGCCAGCAGCCTAGGGACAGGGGAAAACGAGCAGTACTTC. It yields the protein CASSLGTGENEQYF. The complete variable domain, with remaining parts taken from reference TRBV5-1 and TRBJ2-7, reads KAGVTQTPRYLIKTRGQQVTLSCSPISGHRSVSWYQQTPGQGLQFLFEYFSETQRNKGNFPGRFSGRQFSNSRSEMNVSTLELGDSALYLCASSLGTGENEQYFGPGTRLTVT.

This sequence joins TRBV5-1 and TRBJ2-3; D might be TRBD1 or TRBD2, each matching 5 bases. The CDR3 length is 16 residues. The V gene's germline CDR1 is SGHRS and CDR2 YFSETQ. Deletions cut 0 bases from V and 0 bases from J, with 11 bases between. In DNA form, the CDR3 reads TGCGCCAGCAGCTTGGAAGGGACGCCTAGCACAGATACGCAGTATTTT. Its translation: CASSLEGTPSTDTQYF.

The DNA of the CDR3 is TGCGCCAGCAGCCAAGCTTTACAGGGCGACTATGGCTACACCTTC. It codes for CASSQALQGDYGYTF. V is TRBV4-3 and J is TRBJ1-2, with a tentative D call TRBD1 (6 bases). The V end was cut by 1 base, the J end by 3 bases, with 12 bases between. The CDR3 extends over 15 amino acids. The germline V gene has CDR1 LGHNA and CDR2 YSLEER.

The chain has TRBV6-1 and TRBJ2-4; D perhaps matches TRBD2 (6 bases). V was clipped by 2 bases and J by 1 base, with 12 bases between them. This CDR3 is 16 amino acids long. The germline V gene encodes CDR1 MNHNS and CDR2 SASEGT. The CDR3 sequence: CASSEMGGVAKNIQYF. The CDR3, as DNA: TGTGCCAGCAGTGAAATGGGCGGGGTGGCCAAAAACATTCAGTACTTC.

This chain connects TRBV5-6 to TRBJ1-6; 9 nucleotides agree with TRBD1. The CDR3 totals 15 residues. The V gene's germline CDR1 is SGHDT and CDR2 YYEEEE. V shed 4 bases, J shed 9 bases, and the junction held 8 bases outside the gene matches. The CDR3 sequence is CASSVRDRVVSPLHF. The CDR3, as DNA: TGTGCCAGCAGCGTCCGGGACAGGGTCGTTTCACCCCTCCACTTT.